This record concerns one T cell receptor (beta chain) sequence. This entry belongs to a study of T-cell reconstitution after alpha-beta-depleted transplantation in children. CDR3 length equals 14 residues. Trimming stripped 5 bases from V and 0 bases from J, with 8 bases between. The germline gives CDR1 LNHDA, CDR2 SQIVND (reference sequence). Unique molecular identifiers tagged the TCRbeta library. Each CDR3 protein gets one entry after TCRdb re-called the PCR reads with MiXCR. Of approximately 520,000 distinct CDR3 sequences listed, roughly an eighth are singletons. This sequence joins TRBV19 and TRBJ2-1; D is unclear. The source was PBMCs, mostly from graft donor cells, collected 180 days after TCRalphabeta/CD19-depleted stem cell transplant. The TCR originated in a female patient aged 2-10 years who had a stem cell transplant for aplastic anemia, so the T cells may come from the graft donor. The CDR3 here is CASSPFSSYNEQFF. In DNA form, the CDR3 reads TGTGCCAGTAGTCCGTTCAGCTCCTACAATGAGCAGTTCTTC.